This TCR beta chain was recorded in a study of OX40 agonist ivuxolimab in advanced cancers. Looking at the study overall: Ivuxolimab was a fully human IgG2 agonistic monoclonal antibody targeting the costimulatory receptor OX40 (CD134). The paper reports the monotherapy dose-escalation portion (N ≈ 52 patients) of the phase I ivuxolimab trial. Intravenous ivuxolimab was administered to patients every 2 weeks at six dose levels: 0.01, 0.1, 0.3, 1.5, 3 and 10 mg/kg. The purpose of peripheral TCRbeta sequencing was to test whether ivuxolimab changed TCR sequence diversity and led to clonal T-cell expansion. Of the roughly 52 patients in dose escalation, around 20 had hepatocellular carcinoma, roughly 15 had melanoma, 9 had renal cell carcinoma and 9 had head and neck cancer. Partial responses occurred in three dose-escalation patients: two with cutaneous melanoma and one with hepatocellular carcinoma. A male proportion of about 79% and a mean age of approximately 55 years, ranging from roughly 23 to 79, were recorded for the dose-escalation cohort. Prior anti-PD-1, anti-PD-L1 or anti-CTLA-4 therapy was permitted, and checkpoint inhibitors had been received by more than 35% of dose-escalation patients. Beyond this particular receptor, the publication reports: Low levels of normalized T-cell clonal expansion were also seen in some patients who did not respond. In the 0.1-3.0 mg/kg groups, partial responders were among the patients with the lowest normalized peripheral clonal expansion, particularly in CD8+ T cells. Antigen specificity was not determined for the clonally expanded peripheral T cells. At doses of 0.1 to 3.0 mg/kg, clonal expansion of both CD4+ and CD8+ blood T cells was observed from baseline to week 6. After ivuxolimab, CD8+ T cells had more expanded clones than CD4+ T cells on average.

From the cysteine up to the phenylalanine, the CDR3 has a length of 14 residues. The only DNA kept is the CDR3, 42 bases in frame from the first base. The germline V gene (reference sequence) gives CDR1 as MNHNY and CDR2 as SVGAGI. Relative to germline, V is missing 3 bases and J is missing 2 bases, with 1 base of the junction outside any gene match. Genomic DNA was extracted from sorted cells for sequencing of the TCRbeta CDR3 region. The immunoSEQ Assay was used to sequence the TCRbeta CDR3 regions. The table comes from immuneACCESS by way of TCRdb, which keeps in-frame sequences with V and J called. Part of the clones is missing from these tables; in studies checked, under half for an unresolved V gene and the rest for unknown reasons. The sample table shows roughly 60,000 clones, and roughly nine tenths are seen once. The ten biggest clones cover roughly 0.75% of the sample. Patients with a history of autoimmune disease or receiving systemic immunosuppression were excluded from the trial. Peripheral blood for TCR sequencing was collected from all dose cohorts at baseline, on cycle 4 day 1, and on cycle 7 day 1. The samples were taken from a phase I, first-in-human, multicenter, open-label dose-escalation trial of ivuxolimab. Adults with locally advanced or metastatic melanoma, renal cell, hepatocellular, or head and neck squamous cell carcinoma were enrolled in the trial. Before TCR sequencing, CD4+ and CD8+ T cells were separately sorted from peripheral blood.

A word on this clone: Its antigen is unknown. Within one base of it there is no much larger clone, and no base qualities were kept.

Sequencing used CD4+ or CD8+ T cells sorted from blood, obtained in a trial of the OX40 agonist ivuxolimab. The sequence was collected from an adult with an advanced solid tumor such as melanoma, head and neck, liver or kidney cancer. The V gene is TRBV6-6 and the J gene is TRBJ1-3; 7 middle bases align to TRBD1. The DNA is TGTGCCAGCAGTTATACAGGGGCTGGAAACACCATATATTTT. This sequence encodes CASSYTGAGNTIYF.